This record covers a single TCR beta chain. Its specificity is unknown. This CDR3 spans 16 amino acids. The germline gives CDR1 DFQATT, CDR2 SNEGSKA (reference sequence). This specimen belongs to a study of blood T cells in healthy people across ages. Study overall: Per two T cells, template switching captured roughly one barcoded beta molecule.

Then a second PCR, running about 6 to 11 cycles, was carried out with a sample-barcoded 5' primer and a J-beta primer mix. Each of the cDNA molecules was tagged by a template-switch adaptor with 12 random nucleotides. A single record per CDR3 protein comes from TCRdb applying MiXCR to the 5' RACE reads. In the table there are around 1,100,000 distinct CDR3 sequences, around two fifths of which are singletons. General study results and limits: The long-lived group displayed more naive CD4+ cells, plus higher diversity, than the aged donors did.

Sequencing input: blood. The rearrangement uses TRBV20-1 and TRBJ2-5; no firm D call. The tail of the sequence fits TRBJ2-7 better, so the J call may be wrong. This receptor was taken from a man younger than 35 in good health. CDR3 nucleotides: TGCAGTGCTAAAAAGGCGTCGGCAGACACACGGTACGAGCAGTACTTC. Translated: CSAKKASADTRYEQYF.